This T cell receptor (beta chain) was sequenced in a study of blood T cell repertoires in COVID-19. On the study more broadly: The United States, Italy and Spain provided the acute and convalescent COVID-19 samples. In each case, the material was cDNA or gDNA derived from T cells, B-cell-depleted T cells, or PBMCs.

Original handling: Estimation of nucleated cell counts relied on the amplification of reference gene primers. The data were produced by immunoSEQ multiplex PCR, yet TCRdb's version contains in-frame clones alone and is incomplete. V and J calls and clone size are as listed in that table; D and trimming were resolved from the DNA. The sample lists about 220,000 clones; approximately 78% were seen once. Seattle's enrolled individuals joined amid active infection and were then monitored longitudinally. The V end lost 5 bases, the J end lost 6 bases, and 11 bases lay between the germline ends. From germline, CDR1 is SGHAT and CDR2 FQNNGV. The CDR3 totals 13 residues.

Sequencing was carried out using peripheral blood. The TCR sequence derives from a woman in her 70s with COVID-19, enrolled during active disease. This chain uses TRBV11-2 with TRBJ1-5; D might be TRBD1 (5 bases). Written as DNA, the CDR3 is TGTGCCAGCAGCCCGCAGGGAGGTCAGCCCCAGCATTTT. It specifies CASSPQGGQPQHF.